These 6 T cell receptor beta chains were sequenced from one sample in a study of OX40 agonist ivuxolimab in advanced cancers. Profiled with immunoSEQ multiplex PCR; TCRdb holds only in-frame clones, not every one. The repertoire holds roughly 70,000 clones, with approximately 90% as singletons. The source material was CD4+ or CD8+ T cells sorted from blood, sampled in a trial of the OX40 agonist ivuxolimab. The receptors stem from an adult with an advanced solid tumor such as melanoma, head and neck, liver or kidney cancer.

The chain is built from TRBV18 and TRBJ1-1, with D unresolved. The CDR3 is 14 residues long. Trimming took off 2 bases at V and 6 bases at J, with 13 bases between the two ends. The germline gives CDR1 KGHSH, CDR2 LQKENI. CDR3 residues: CASSPVFLGPEAFF. The CDR3 DNA reads as TGTGCCAGCTCACCAGTTTTCCTTGGACCTGAAGCTTTCTTT.

The genes are TRBV7-9 and TRBJ1-2; possibly TRBD1 for D (5 bases). CDR1 is SEHNR, CDR2 FQNEAQ, per germline (reference sequence). This CDR3 contains 15 residues. V lost 0 bases, J lost 4 bases, and 12 bases lay in between. The CDR3 bases are TGTGCCAGCAGCTTAGCGCTGACAGAAAGCTATGGCTACACCTTC. Translation: CASSLALTESYGYTF.

The chain links TRBV30 to TRBJ2-2; a weak D match, TRBD1 (6 bases). Per the germline V gene, CDR1 is GTSNPN and CDR2 is SVGIG (reference sequence). V was shortened by 7 bases and J by 1 base, with 19 bases between the two germline ends. CDR3 length: 16 amino acids. CDR3 nucleotides: TGTGCCTCAACAACGCCGGACAGCTTGAACACCGGGGAGCTGTTTTTT. Its protein product is CASTTPDSLNTGELFF.

The CDR3 DNA follows: TGTGCCAGCAGAAGGAGAACAGGGGAAGAAAGCAATCAGCCCCAGCATTTT. Protein product: CASRRRTGEESNQPQHF. J is TRBJ1-5 and V is TRBV2; 7 bases map to TRBD1. Trimming took 6 bases from V and 1 from J; bases not matched to a gene: 12. Germline CDR1 SNHLY, CDR2 FYNNEI. The CDR3 runs 17 residues.

This rearrangement joins TRBV10-1 to TRBJ2-7; 9 positions match TRBD1. Germline V CDR1 and CDR2: WNHNN, SYGVQD (reference sequence). This CDR3 is built from 16 residues. After removal of 6 bases from V and 2 bases from J, the junction contained 11 bases not matched to a gene. The chain's CDR3 is CASRGTGYRYTYEQYF. CDR3 DNA: TGCGCCAGCAGGGGGACAGGGTATCGATATACCTACGAGCAGTACTTC.

This chain links TRBV16 with TRBJ1-4, with D possibly TRBD1 on 6 matching bases. There are 16 residues in the CDR3. In germline, CDR1 is KGHSY, CDR2 FQNENV. The V end was cut by 4 bases, the J end by 4 bases, with 16 bases between. The DNA of the CDR3 is TGTGCCAGCAGCCCCTATGGGGGGGGCCTTAATGAAAAACTGTTTTTT. Its protein is CASSPYGGGLNEKLFF.